This entry concerns a single T cell receptor beta chain. Its antigen is unidentified. TCR beta sequencing covered blood CD8+ and CD4+ T cells. TEMRA cells underwent FACS enrichment and CD8+ and CD4+ T cells underwent negative isolation. The sample is drawn from a study of CD8 T cells in Susac syndrome. Study results and limitations: A relatively small number of individuals underwent TCR sequencing and HLA analysis.

The RNA input was roughly 0.45 to 1 ug, and it was reverse transcribed with random hexamers. Amplification of TCR beta CDR3 was carried out by immunoSEQ multiplex PCR, which covered 54 Vbeta and 13 Jbeta segments. In TCRdb, the immunoSEQ multiplex PCR reads were re-called with MiXCR into one record per CDR3 protein. The table shows about 300,000 distinct CDR3 sequences, with roughly 85% occurring only once. The J segment lost 1 base and the V segment lost 5 bases, leaving 11 bases of the junction unmatched. The CDR3 covers 18 residues. Germline lookup yields CDR1 SGHDT and CDR2 YYEEEE. The receptor comes from a human donor with multiple sclerosis. The chain has TRBV5-6 and TRBJ2-1, with 11 nucleotides matching TRBD2. The material sequenced was CD8+ T cells from PBMCs. CDR3 DNA: TGTGCCAGCAGGGGAATAGCGGGAGGGCCTGGGTCCTACAATGAGCAGTTCTTC. Translation: CASRGIAGGPGSYNEQFF.